The subject of this entry is one T cell receptor beta chain. Recovered status applied to Cohort 3 donors who had two consecutive negative PCRs. It also applied to those with clearance or with symptom resolution. This specimen comes from a study of blood T cell repertoires in COVID-19. Authors' methods: Quantification of nucleated cells was approximated via reference gene primer amplification. Generated by immunoSEQ multiplex PCR, the TCRdb table keeps only in-frame clones and is missing some. The V and J calls and the clone size are those of that table, but D and trimming were determined from the DNA. The sample records more than 150,000 clones, around four fifths being singletons. This CDR3 has 15 amino acids. V shed 4 bases and J shed 3 bases, with 11 bases lying between them. CDR1 is SGHRS and CDR2 is YFSETQ in the germline V gene.

Input material: PBMCs or T cells enriched from blood (not recorded which). The sequence derives from a woman between 50 and 59 years old who had recovered from COVID-19. This sequence joins TRBV5-1 and TRBJ2-6; D possibly corresponds to TRBD1 (6 bases). The CDR3 DNA is TGCGCCAGCAGCCCAGGGGCGGGTGGGGCCAACGTCCTGACTTTC. Its translation: CASSPGAGGANVLTF.